This T cell receptor (beta chain) was captured by sequencing in a study of tumor and adjacent non-tumor tissue in lung cancer (dated by TCRdb to the late 2010s). General notes on the study: The cohort included around eleven adenocarcinoma, a couple of squamous cell carcinoma and 1 small cell lung cancer patients. The roughly 15 enrolled patients, of whom around ten were men and 5 were women, were aged roughly 30 to 85 years and were diagnosed with TNM stage I to III disease. Sequencing generated a total of around 120 million productive TCRbeta reads, averaging around 4.2 million reads per sample. Bulk TCRbeta repertoires were compared between lung tumor tissue and matched distant non-tumor lung tissue obtained from more than twelve lung cancer patients. About 30 paired specimens, one tumor and one normal lung sample per patient, were profiled by TCRbeta CDR3 sequencing. Here is what the overall study found, with its caveats: The top 100 clones made up a significantly larger cumulative share of the repertoire in normal lung than in tumor tissue. Tumor tissue showed significantly greater TCR diversity (inverse Simpson) than normal lung tissue (431.37 vs 166.20, P = 0.0075, Mann-Whitney U test). Because peripheral blood was not sequenced, blood TCRbeta repertoires in the lung cancer patients of the study were not examined. With only roughly 16 patients in the cohort, the authors noted that larger samples and more detailed clinical data are needed. Younger patients had significantly higher TCR diversity, and higher tumor TCR diversity was associated with shorter overall and disease-free survival. The methods do not name the sequencing platform or mention unique molecular identifiers.

Counted from cysteine to phenylalanine, this CDR3 has 15 amino acids. Here the CDR3 DNA is all that survives: 45 bases in frame from base 1. Sequences MNHEY (CDR1) and SVGAGI (CDR2) are obtained from the germline V gene. The germline V and J ends show losses of 1 base and 6 bases respectively, and no gene match explains 7 bases of the junction. Points on this clonotype: Its specific antigen is unknown. The input lacks base qualities; no much larger clone sits a single base away.

The library was made by multiplex PCR. This sample was sequenced with an Illumina HiSeq 2500. Following protocols modified from ARM-PCR, the researchers constructed TCRbeta libraries through three rounds of nested PCR with primers (Table S4). Before sequencing, PCR products of 200-500 bp were excised from the gel and purified with the QIAquick gel extraction kit. In the paper's pipeline: Trimmomatic was used to clean the reads, FLASH merged the cleaned reads into complete CDR3 sequences, and MiTCR assigned the sequences to V(D)J germline segments. Clonal diversity was computed as the inverse Simpson's index with VDJtools. Productive reads were defined as in-frame sequences without a premature stop codon. The public reads were reprocessed in TCRdb via fastp at Q25 and MiXCR, keeping in-frame beta chains. Rows with one shared CDR3 protein collapse into an entry with the most common genes and DNA. The V and J calls shown here were made by TCRdb, not taken from the authors' results. In all, the sample holds 60,000 to 85,000 distinct CDR3 sequences, and around 80% of those were seen once. Clones ranked in the top ten supply under 45% of the sample.

RNA was isolated from bulk unsorted tissue, and RNA quality was assessed with a NanoDrop ND-1000 and an Agilent 2100. Normal lung samples were distant non-tumor tissue taken more than 3 cm from the tumor edge. Newly diagnosed lung cancer patients without prior chemotherapy who had been admitted for thoracic surgery in China between August and November 2014 were enrolled as donors. Patients who had received previous radiotherapy or chemotherapy, or who had another concurrent cancer, were excluded from the study. Pieces of surgical tissue measuring 1-2 cm3 were kept in RNAlater solution and held at -80 degrees C until needed.

The sequence is built from TRBV6-5 and TRBJ2-7; 9 nucleotides in the junction match TRBD2. The sample consisted of distant non-tumor lung tissue. This TCR came from a man aged 60 to 75 with non-small cell lung cancer. This receptor has the CDR3 CASSYLTSGGGEQYF. The base sequence is TGTGCCAGCAGTTACTTGACTAGCGGAGGAGGCGAGCAGTACTTC.